Listed here are 30 T cell receptor beta chains from one sample, sequenced in a study of vaccination and CD4 T cells after COVID-19. Indicated treatment: roughly 11-day PBMC culture with coronavirus spike peptide pools or control peptides (ViraFEST assay). Cultured CD4+ T-cell DNA underwent Oncomine TCR Beta short-read sequencing. MiXCR was run by TCRdb on the PCR reads, yielding one entry per CDR3 protein. Among thousands of distinct CDR3 sequences listed, roughly three fifths were seen once. Antigens for these TCRs are unknown. The sequencing sample was made of CD4+ T cells from blood, cultured in vitro. The receptors were sampled from a human donor who had recovered from COVID-19.

The chain recombines TRBV21-1 with TRBJ1-2. TRBV21-1 is a pseudogene. CDR3 length equals 15 residues. The CDR3 loop is CASSTRLRVVWGYTF. In DNA form, the CDR3 reads TGTGCCAGCAGCACGAGGCTCCGTGTGGTGTGGGGCTACACCTTC.

Only a few counts were recorded for this clonotype. This chain uses TRBV7-6 with TRBJ2-7; D gene unclear. The CDR3 spans 12 residues. CDR1 is SGHVS and CDR2 is FNYEAQ in the germline V gene. Trimming removed 5 bases from V and 4 bases from J, with 9 bases in between. In DNA form, the CDR3 reads TGTGCCAGCAGCGTGGACGGGTACGAGCAGTACTTC. It translates to CASSVDGYEQYF. The full variable domain, in which reference TRBV7-6 and TRBJ2-7 provide the parts outside the CDR3, is GAGVSQSPRYKVTKRGQDVALRCDPISGHVSLYWYRQALGQGPEFLTYFNYEAQQDKSGLPNDRFSAERPEGSISTLTIQRTEQRDSAMYRCASSVDGYEQYFGPGTRLTVT.

This clonotype has more than one count but fewer than ten. J is TRBJ2-3 and V is TRBV7-2; 8 bases match TRBD2. CDR3 length: 16 residues. J was trimmed by 6 bases and V by 3 bases; bases with no gene match: 11. Germline V lookup: CDR1 SGHTA, CDR2 FQGNSA. The CDR3 sequence is CASSFLPGGTADTQYF. DNA for the CDR3: TGTGCCAGCAGCTTCTTACCGGGGGGGACTGCTGATACGCAGTATTTT. Full variable domain (rest looked up from reference TRBV7-2 and TRBJ2-3): GAGVSQSPSNKVTEKGKDVELRCDPISGHTALYWYRQSLGQGLEFLIYFQGNSAPDKSGLPSDRFSAERTGGSVSTLTIQRTQQEDSAVYLCASSFLPGGTADTQYFGPGTRLTVL.

J is TRBJ2-3 and V is TRBV27; 7 nucleotides match TRBD2. J gave up 1 base and V 3 bases, and 4 bases lay outside the gene matches. Per the germline V gene, CDR1 is MNHEY and CDR2 is SMNVEV (reference sequence). This CDR3 region has 15 residues. CDR3 sequence reads: CASSLRERGTDTQYF. CDR3 coding DNA: TGTGCCAGCAGTTTGCGGGAGAGAGGCACAGATACGCAGTATTTT.

The V and J genes are TRBV20-1 and TRBJ2-3, with D possibly TRBD1 on 6 matching bases. The CDR3 consists of 14 residues. Germline V gene data show CDR1 as DFQATT and CDR2 as SNEGSKA (reference sequence). V was cut by 3 bases and J by 0 bases, with 10 bases left in between. Here the CDR3 reads CSARRQGSTDTQYF. The CDR3, as DNA: TGCAGTGCTAGGAGGCAGGGGAGCACAGATACGCAGTATTTT.

V is TRBV12-3 or TRBV12-4 and J is TRBJ2-1; TRBD2 aligns across 13 bases. This CDR3 is 16 amino acids long. V shed 4 bases, J shed 7 bases, and the junction held 7 bases outside the gene matches. CDR3 region: CASSSRTSGSNNEQFF. CDR3 coding DNA: TGTGCCAGCAGTTCGAGGACTAGCGGGAGTAATAATGAGCAGTTCTTC.

The chain employs TRBV7-2 and TRBJ1-2; 10 positions agree with TRBD1. Per germline, CDR1 SGHTA and CDR2 FQGNSA. The J segment lost 7 bases and the V segment lost 2 bases, leaving 10 bases of the junction unmatched. The CDR3 totals 16 residues. DNA of the CDR3: TGTGCCAGCAGCTTATCAGACTGGGACAGGGGTCGTGGCTACACCTTC. Translated, it gives CASSLSDWDRGRGYTF.

This clonotype turned up a few times. The chain links TRBV24-1 to TRBJ1-2, with a possible D match to TRBD1 (6 bases). From germline, CDR1 is KGHDR and CDR2 SFDVKD. Trimming pared 9 bases from V and 3 bases from J, leaving 10 bases between. There are 12 residues in the CDR3. The CDR3 DNA sequence: TGTGCCACCCCAAACAGGGACTATGGCTACACCTTC. This sequence encodes CATPNRDYGYTF.

The rearrangement uses TRBV19 and TRBJ2-5, with a tentative D call TRBD1 (5 bases). The germline V gene encodes CDR1 LNHDA and CDR2 SQIVND (reference sequence). This CDR3 contains 13 residues. V was shortened by 3 bases and J by 4 bases, with 9 bases between the two germline ends. The CDR3 sequence is CASSMVGAETQYF. In DNA form, the CDR3 reads TGTGCCAGTAGTATGGTAGGGGCAGAGACCCAGTACTTC.

This clonotype turned up a few times. DNA of the CDR3: TGTGCCAGCATCCCCTTTGAGGTAGGGGGGGCCTATGGCTACACCTTC. Protein product: CASIPFEVGGAYGYTF. V is TRBV2 and J is TRBJ1-2; possibly TRBD1 for D (6 bases). CDR1 SNHLY and CDR2 FYNNEI come from the germline V gene. This CDR3 is 16 amino acids long. Trimming took 7 bases from V and 4 from J, leaving 22 bases between them.

The rearrangement uses TRBV24-1 and TRBJ2-3, with TRBD2 identical over 10 bases. Germline CDR1 is KGHDR and CDR2 is SFDVKD. The CDR3 runs 16 residues. V shed 5 bases and J 1 base; nucleotides not matched to a gene: 5. The DNA for the CDR3 is TGTGCCACCAGTGCCCAGCGGGAGGGGGGCACAGATACGCAGTATTTT. It encodes CATSAQREGGTDTQYF.

This clonotype was seen more than once but under ten times. This chain links TRBV7-4 with TRBJ1-2; TRBD1 agrees at 11 bases. The V and J ends lost 3 bases and 8 bases, in that order; junction bases with no gene match: 2. CDR1 is SGHVT, CDR2 SQSDAQ, per germline. The CDR3 has 13 amino acids. The CDR3 region is CASSFGTGGGYTF. In DNA form, the CDR3 reads TGTGCCAGCAGCTTTGGGACAGGGGGAGGCTACACCTTC. Full variable domain (missing parts from reference TRBV7-4 and TRBJ1-2): GAGVSQSPRYKVAKRGRDVALRCDSISGHVTLYWYRQTLGQGSEVLTYSQSDAQRDKSGRPSGRFSAERPERSVSTLKIQRTEQGDSAVYLCASSFGTGGGYTFGSGTRLTVV.

The chain joins TRBV5-6 to TRBJ1-1; D gene unclear. The CDR3 covers 14 residues. The germline CDR1 and CDR2 sequences are SGHDT and YYEEEE. Deletions cut 0 bases from V and 4 bases from J, with 10 bases between. The CDR3 nucleotides read TGTGCCAGCAGCTTGGACAAGGGATCCACTGAAGCTTTCTTT. This encodes CASSLDKGSTEAFF.

The genes are TRBV19 and TRBJ2-6; D is undetermined. CDR3 size: 15 residues. V was shortened by 9 bases and J by 1 base, with 13 bases between the two germline ends. CDR1 is LNHDA and CDR2 is SQIVND in the germline V gene (reference sequence). CDR3 sequence: CASIDPGSGANVLTF. The DNA of the CDR3 is TGTGCCAGCATAGATCCAGGTTCTGGGGCCAACGTCCTGACTTTC.

This clonotype appeared once. V gene TRBV2 combines with J gene TRBJ2-1; 7 bases fit TRBD2. Per germline, CDR1 SNHLY and CDR2 FYNNEI. The CDR3 loop spans 15 amino acids. Trimming removed 4 bases from V and 9 bases from J; junction bases left unmatched: 12. This chain's CDR3 is CASSGGGTSAFEQFF. The CDR3, as DNA: TGTGCCAGCAGTGGGGGGGGAACCTCCGCATTTGAGCAGTTCTTC.

This chain uses TRBV7-3 with TRBJ2-3; D call uncertain. The germline CDR1 and CDR2 sequences are SGHTA and FQGTGA. This CDR3 is 13 amino acids long. The V gene lost 5 bases and the J gene lost 10 bases, with 16 bases spanning the gap. CDR3 nucleotide sequence: TGTGCCAGCAGCCCCCGGATCAACCATGCGCAGTATTTT. Amino acids: CASSPRINHAQYF.

J is TRBJ1-2 and V is TRBV29-1; 10 bases are shared with TRBD1. The CDR3 extends over 16 amino acids. The trim removed 1 base at V and 6 bases at J, leaving 11 bases unmatched. CDR1 is SQVTM, CDR2 ANQGSEA, per germline. The CDR3 reads CSVEAATLTGGDGYTF. The CDR3 DNA sequence: TGCAGCGTTGAAGCTGCTACTCTGACAGGGGGCGATGGCTACACCTTC. The whole variable domain, filled in from reference TRBV29-1 and TRBJ1-2, reads SAVISQKPSRDICQRGTSLTIQCQVDSQVTMMFWYRQQPGQSLTLIATANQGSEATYESGFVIDKFPISRPNLTFSTLTVSNMSPEDSSIYLCSVEAATLTGGDGYTFGSGTRLTVV.

The chain uses TRBV6-2 or TRBV6-3 and TRBJ1-1; 9 bases map to TRBD1. The CDR3 covers 14 residues. Germline CDR1 is MNHEY and CDR2 is SVGEGT. V dropped 8 bases and J dropped 0; count of bases not matched to a gene: 4. The CDR3 loop reads CASDRGDMNTEAFF. The CDR3 coding sequence is TGTGCCAGCGACAGGGGGGACATGAACACTGAAGCTTTCTTT.

This clonotype was detected a few times. The J gene is TRBJ2-7, the V gene TRBV20-1, with D tentatively TRBD1 (5 bases). V lost 2 bases and J lost 7, with 18 bases in between. This CDR3 has 14 residues. CDR1 and CDR2 (germline): DFQATT, SNEGSKA (reference sequence). CDR3 protein: CSARPRVYSGEQYF. CDR3 bases: TGCAGTGCTAGACCCAGGGTCTATTCTGGGGAGCAGTACTTC.

V and J are TRBV7-2 and TRBJ1-1, with D possibly being TRBD1 (5 bases). This CDR3 is built from 12 residues. Trimming stripped 6 bases from V and 1 base from J, with 6 bases between. CDR1 and CDR2 (germline): SGHTA, FQGNSA. For the CDR3, the DNA is TGTGCCAGCAGGAGGGGGAACACTGAAGCTTTCTTT. Amino acid sequence: CASRRGNTEAFF.

This clonotype occurred a few times. The rearrangement joins TRBV6-1 to TRBJ1-2, with no clear D. The CDR3 spans 12 residues. Between the trimmed V and J ends, which lost 7 bases and 8 bases, there was a span of 14 bases. Germline CDR1 MNHNS, CDR2 SASEGT. CDR3 in amino acids: CASIKERKGYTF. CDR3 DNA: TGTGCCAGCATCAAGGAACGAAAAGGCTACACCTTC.

This clonotype was seen only a few times. The chain combines TRBV6-1 with TRBJ2-3, with 8 bases lining up with TRBD2. The trim removed 5 bases at V and 5 bases at J, leaving 9 bases unmatched. Germline CDR1 and CDR2: MNHNS and SASEGT. This CDR3 is built from 15 residues. DNA for the CDR3: TGTGCCAGCAGTCAACCTAGCGGGTGGGGAGATACGCAGTATTTT. Encoded protein: CASSQPSGWGDTQYF.

This clonotype was observed once. CDR3 loop: CASSQEGGSNQPQHF. The DNA of the CDR3 is TGCGCCAGCAGCCAAGAGGGCGGAAGCAATCAGCCCCAGCATTTT. The chain couples TRBV4-3 to TRBJ1-5, with D uncertain. The CDR3 is 15 amino acids. Germline V gives CDR1 LGHNA, CDR2 YSLEER. V was shortened by 0 bases and J by 1 base, with 7 bases between the two germline ends.

The chain combines TRBV29-1 with TRBJ1-2; D ambiguous. The germline CDR1 and CDR2 sequences are SQVTM and ANQGSEA. Trimming cost V 6 bases and J 5 bases, with 13 bases left between them. This CDR3 comprises 12 residues. The CDR3 region is CSVLDRRYGYTF. The CDR3 DNA follows: TGCAGCGTACTAGACCGTCGATATGGCTACACCTTC. Full variable domain (missing parts from reference TRBV29-1 and TRBJ1-2): SAVISQKPSRDICQRGTSLTIQCQVDSQVTMMFWYRQQPGQSLTLIATANQGSEATYESGFVIDKFPISRPNLTFSTLTVSNMSPEDSSIYLCSVLDRRYGYTFGSGTRLTVV.

V is TRBV7-6 and J is TRBJ1-2; 8 bases are a match to TRBD1. Germline V lookup: CDR1 SGHVS, CDR2 FNYEAQ. This CDR3 contains 12 residues. This chain's CDR3 is CAVTGEGYGYTF. The CDR3 DNA is TGTGCTGTGACAGGGGAAGGCTATGGCTACACCTTC.

This clonotype was detected only once. The chain carries TRBV19 and TRBJ2-2; 8 bases map to TRBD1. There are 16 residues in the CDR3. CDR1 LNHDA and CDR2 SQIVND come from the germline V gene (reference sequence). V was clipped by 1 base and J by 4 bases; unmatched bases: 5. CDR3 sequence: CASSIGTGSGTGELFF. CDR3 coding DNA: TGTGCCAGTAGTATAGGGACAGGGTCTGGCACCGGGGAGCTGTTTTTT. Supplemented by reference TRBV19 and TRBJ2-2, the full variable domain reads DGGITQSPKYLFRKEGQNVTLSCEQNLNHDAMYWYRQDPGQGLRLIYYSQIVNDFQKGDIAEGYSVSREKKESFPLTVTSAQKNPTAFYLCASSIGTGSGTGELFFGEGSRLTVL.

This chain joins TRBV29-1 and TRBJ1-5; 7 nucleotides match TRBD1. The CDR3 runs to 13 residues. Germline CDR1 is SQVTM and CDR2 is ANQGSEA. The V and J ends lost 8 bases and 4 bases, in that order; junction bases with no gene match: 8. This CDR3 reads CSYGQARNQPQHF. The CDR3 nucleotides read TGCAGCTACGGACAGGCGAGGAATCAGCCCCAGCATTTT.

This clonotype was observed a handful of times. V gene TRBV10-1 combines with J gene TRBJ2-5; 8 bases fit TRBD2. The length of the CDR3 is 11 residues. V was clipped by 11 bases and J by 3 bases; unmatched bases: 2. CDR1 is WNHNN, CDR2 SYGVQD, per germline (reference sequence). The CDR3 DNA reads as TGCGCCGATAGCGGGAAAGAGACCCAGTACTTC. Translation gives CADSGKETQYF.

Here the CDR3 reads CASSLYQGAFEKLFF. The CDR3 DNA is TGTGCCAGCAGTTTGTATCAGGGGGCCTTCGAAAAACTGTTTTTT. The chain links TRBV28 to TRBJ1-4; TRBD1 agrees at 8 bases. From germline, CDR1 is MDHEN and CDR2 SYDVKM. The CDR3 runs to 15 residues. Trimming at V came to 3 bases and at J to 8 bases, leaving 8 bases not matched to a gene.

This clonotype was seen just once. The chain employs TRBV30 and TRBJ1-1, with 7 bases lining up with TRBD1. With V trimmed by 2 bases and J by 4 bases, 7 bases remained unmatched. This CDR3 is built from 14 residues. Germline-derived CDR1 and CDR2 are GTSNPN and SVGIG (reference sequence). In DNA, the CDR3 is TGTGCCTGGAGTCTAGGGACAGCGGGCACTGAAGCTTTCTTT. Its protein is CAWSLGTAGTEAFF.